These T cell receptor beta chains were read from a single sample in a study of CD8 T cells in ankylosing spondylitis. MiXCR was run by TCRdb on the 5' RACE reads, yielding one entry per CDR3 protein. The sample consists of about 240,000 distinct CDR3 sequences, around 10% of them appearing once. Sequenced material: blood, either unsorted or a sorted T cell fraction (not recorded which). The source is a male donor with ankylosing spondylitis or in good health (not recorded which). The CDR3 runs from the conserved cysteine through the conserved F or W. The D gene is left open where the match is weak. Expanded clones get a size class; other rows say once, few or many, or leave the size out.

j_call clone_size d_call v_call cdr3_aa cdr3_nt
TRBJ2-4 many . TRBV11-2 CASSPIRSRGAKNIQYF TGTGCCAGCAGCCCCATTCGGTCTAGGGGAGCCAAAAACATTCAGTACTTC
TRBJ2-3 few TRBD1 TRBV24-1 CATSDPDRETDTQYF TGTGCCACCAGTGATCCGGACAGGGAGACAGATACGCAGTATTTT
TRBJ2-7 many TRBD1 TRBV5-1 CASSSSGQGYEQYF TGCGCCAGCAGCTCTTCGGGACAGGGCTACGAGCAGTACTTC
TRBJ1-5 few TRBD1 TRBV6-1 CASSRGQVMNQPQHF TGTGCCAGCAGCCGTGGACAGGTGATGAATCAGCCCCAGCATTTT
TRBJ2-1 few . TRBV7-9 CASSPTGPIHNEQFF TGTGCCAGCAGCCCAACGGGACCGATACACAATGAGCAGTTCTTC
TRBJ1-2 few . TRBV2 CASSEAGGYTF TGTGCCAGCAGTGAAGCGGGTGGCTACACCTTC
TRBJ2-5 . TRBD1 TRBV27 CASSTGASPQETQYF TGTGCCAGCAGTACAGGGGCCTCCCCCCAAGAGACCCAGTACTTC
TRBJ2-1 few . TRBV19 CASWGDGEQFF TGTGCCAGCTGGGGGGACGGTGAGCAGTTCTTC
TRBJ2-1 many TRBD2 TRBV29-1 CSVVLAPNEQFF TGCAGCGTTGTACTAGCGCCCAATGAGCAGTTCTTC
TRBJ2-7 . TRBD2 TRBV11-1 CASSPRGSGRALSYEQYF TGTGCCAGCAGCCCCCGGGGGAGCGGGAGGGCCTTGAGCTACGAGCAGTACTTC
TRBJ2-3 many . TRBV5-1 CASSLGGGPGDTQYF TGCGCCAGCAGCTTAGGGGGAGGGCCTGGAGATACGCAGTATTTT
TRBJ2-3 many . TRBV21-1 CASSLGNGCTDTQYF TGTGCCAGCAGCCTAGGTAACGGCTGCACAGATACGCAGTATTTT
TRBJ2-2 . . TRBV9 CASSVERSGANTGELFF TGTGCCAGCAGCGTAGAACGAAGCGGCGCGAACACCGGGGAGCTGTTTTTT
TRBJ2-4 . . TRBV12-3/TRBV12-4 CASGPAGADIQYF TGTGCCAGCGGCCCGGCGGGTGCGGACATTCAGTACTTC
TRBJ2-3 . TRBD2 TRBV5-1 CASRTSGGGDTQYF TGCGCCAGCAGGACTAGCGGGGGAGGAGATACGCAGTATTTT
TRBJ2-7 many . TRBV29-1 CSAGPFGSYEQYF TGCAGCGCGGGCCCGTTCGGGAGCTACGAGCAGTACTTC
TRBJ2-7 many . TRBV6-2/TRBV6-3 CASSLTPPSYEQYF TGTGCCAGCAGCCTAACGCCCCCCTCCTACGAGCAGTACTTC
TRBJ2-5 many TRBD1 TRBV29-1 CSVDSGGTASGSSTQYF TGCAGCGTTGACTCCGGTGGGACAGCATCTGGTAGTTCGACCCAGTACTTC
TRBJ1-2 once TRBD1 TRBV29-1 CSVGQGALNYGYTF TGCAGCGTTGGCCAGGGGGCGTTGAACTATGGCTACACCTTC
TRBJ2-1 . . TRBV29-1 CSASGHGLSYNEQFF TGCAGCGCCTCGGGGCACGGGCTAAGCTACAATGAGCAGTTCTTC
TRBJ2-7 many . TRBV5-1 CASSLAGSYEQYF TGCGCCAGCAGCTTGGCGGGCTCCTACGAGCAGTACTTC
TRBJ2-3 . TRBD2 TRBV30 CAWSAVAGGYTDTQYF TGTGCCTGGAGTGCGGTAGCGGGAGGATACACAGATACGCAGTATTTT
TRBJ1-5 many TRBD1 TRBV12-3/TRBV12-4 CASSAGDSHQPQHF TGTGCCAGCAGCGCCGGGGACAGCCATCAGCCCCAGCATTTT
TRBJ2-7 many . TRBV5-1 CASSLEALSSYEQYF TGCGCCAGCAGCTTGGAGGCGCTTTCGTCCTACGAGCAGTACTTC
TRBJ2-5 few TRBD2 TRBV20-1 CSARGTGTSGRPWGETQYF TGCAGTGCGCGGGGGACAGGGACTAGCGGGAGACCTTGGGGAGAGACCCAGTACTTC
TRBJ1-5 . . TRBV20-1 CSAPAWGGGTFQGQPQHF TGCAGTGCCCCCGCTTGGGGTGGTGGAACTTTCCAAGGTCAGCCCCAGCATTTT
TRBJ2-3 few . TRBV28 CASSLTRVQGTDTQYF TGTGCCAGCAGTTTAACCCGCGTGCAGGGCACAGATACGCAGTATTTT
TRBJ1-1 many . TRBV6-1 CASQMGGPTEAFF TGTGCCAGCCAAATGGGGGGCCCCACTGAAGCTTTCTTT
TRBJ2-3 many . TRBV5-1 CASSLYPPSTASTSTDTQYF TGCGCCAGCAGCTTGTACCCCCCATCGACGGCCTCAACTAGCACAGATACGCAGTATTTT
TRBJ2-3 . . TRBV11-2 CASSLVLASNTQYF TGTGCCAGCAGCTTAGTCCTAGCCTCAAATACGCAGTATTTT
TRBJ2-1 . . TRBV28 CASSFGGLSSYNEQFF TGTGCCAGCAGTTTCGGCGGGCTCAGCTCCTACAATGAGCAGTTCTTC
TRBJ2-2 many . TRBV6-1 CASSPQPGSGELFF TGTGCCAGCAGCCCCCAGCCTGGCAGCGGGGAGCTGTTTTTT
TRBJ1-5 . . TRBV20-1 CSFLGEPQHF TGCAGTTTCTTGGGGGAGCCCCAGCATTTT
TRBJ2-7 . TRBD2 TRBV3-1 CASSTTSGVYEQYF TGTGCCAGCAGCACGACTAGCGGGGTATACGAGCAGTACTTC
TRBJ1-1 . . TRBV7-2 CCEQPPNTEAFF TGTTGCGAACAGCCACCGAACACTGAAGCTTTCTTT
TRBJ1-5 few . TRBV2 CASRGRGYNQPQHF TGTGCCAGCAGAGGACGGGGGTACAATCAGCCCCAGCATTTT
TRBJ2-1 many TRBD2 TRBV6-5 CASSYSMQRDYNEQFF TGTGCCAGCAGTTACTCGATGCAGCGGGACTACAATGAGCAGTTCTTC
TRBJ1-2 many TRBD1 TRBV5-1 CASVDTDRGPNGYTF TGCGCCAGCGTCGATACCGACAGGGGGCCAAATGGCTACACCTTC
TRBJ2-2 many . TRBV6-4 CASSAGNTGELFF TGTGCCAGCAGTGCGGGGAACACCGGGGAGCTGTTTTTT
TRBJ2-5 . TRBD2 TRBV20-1 CSARPLGTSGYQETQYF TGCAGTGCTAGACCCTTGGGGACTAGCGGATACCAAGAGACCCAGTACTTC
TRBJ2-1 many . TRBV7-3 CASSSPNREQFF TGTGCCAGCAGCTCACCTAATCGTGAGCAGTTCTTC
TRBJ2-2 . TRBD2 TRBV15 CATSRDQWREGPTGELFF TGTGCCACCAGCAGAGATCAATGGCGGGAGGGCCCCACCGGGGAGCTGTTTTTT
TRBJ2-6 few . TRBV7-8 CASSLTRGANVLTF TGTGCCAGCAGCCTCACCCGGGGGGCCAACGTCCTGACTTTC
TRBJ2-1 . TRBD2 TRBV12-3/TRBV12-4 CASSFWAGVYNEQFF TGTGCCAGCAGTTTTTGGGCGGGAGTCTACAATGAGCAGTTCTTC
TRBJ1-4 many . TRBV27 CASSSSYSEKLFF TGTGCCAGCAGTTCTAGCTACAGTGAAAAACTGTTTTTT
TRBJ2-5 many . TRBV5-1 CASSLLYIQETQYF TGCGCCAGCAGCTTGTTGTATATTCAAGAGACCCAGTACTTC
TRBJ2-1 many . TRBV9 CASTPRGGYNEQFF TGTGCCAGCACCCCGAGGGGGGGCTACAATGAGCAGTTCTTC
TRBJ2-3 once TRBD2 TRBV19 CASSASGGAQSDTQYF TGTGCCAGTAGCGCTAGCGGGGGGGCCCAATCAGATACGCAGTATTTT
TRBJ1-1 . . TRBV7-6 CASSLGASTEAFF TGTGCCAGCAGCTTAGGAGCTTCTACTGAAGCTTTCTTT
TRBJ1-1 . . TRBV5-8 CASSLGWTRNTEAFF TGTGCCAGCAGCTTGGGATGGACACGGAACACTGAAGCTTTCTTT
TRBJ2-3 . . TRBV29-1 CSVVGLTRTDTQYF TGCAGCGTTGTGGGGCTCACTAGAACAGATACGCAGTATTTT
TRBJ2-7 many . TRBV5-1 CASSLGQGSFYEQYF TGCGCCAGCAGCTTGGGGCAGGGATCCTTCTACGAGCAGTACTTC
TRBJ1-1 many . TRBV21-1 CASELAFF TGTGCCAGCGAATTAGCTTTCTTT
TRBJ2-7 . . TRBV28 CASSFIAVARGYYEQYF TGTGCCAGCAGTTTCATCGCGGTGGCGCGAGGTTACTACGAGCAGTACTTC
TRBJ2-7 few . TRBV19 CASSTTDEQYF TGTGCCAGTAGTACTACCGACGAGCAGTACTTC
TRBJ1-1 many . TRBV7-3 CANRFYRALRGAFF TGTGCCAACCGCTTCTACCGGGCCCTAAGGGGAGCTTTCTTT
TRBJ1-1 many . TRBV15 CATSRGRGTEAFF TGTGCCACCAGCAGAGGTAGGGGCACTGAAGCTTTCTTT